Given below is one T cell receptor (beta chain) in context. These data originate in a study of cytotoxic CD8 clonotypes in ibrutinib-treated CLL. Target depth was 1 in 200,000 to 1 in 1 million T cells, about 10x per clonotype. Assay: immunoSEQ multiplex PCR; the TCRdb copy retains only in-frame clones and omits some. This table holds about 24,000 clones, under 85% found once. Germline assignment: CDR1 LGHNA and CDR2 YNFKEQ. The ends were cut back, 4 bases at V and 0 bases at J, with 19 bases in the middle. The CDR3 length is 17 residues. The clonotype was recovered from a human donor with chronic lymphocytic leukemia. This chain links TRBV4-2 with TRBJ2-7; D is perhaps TRBD2 (6 bases). The source was PBMCs, collected before ibrutinib treatment. This chain's CDR3 is CASSRNRGSGSSYEQYF. The CDR3 nucleotides read TGTGCCAGCAGCCGGAACCGGGGGAGCGGAAGCTCCTACGAGCAGTACTTC.